The 32 T cell receptor beta chains below all came from one sample that was sequenced in a study of T cell clones after liver transplantation. Assay: immunoSEQ multiplex PCR; the TCRdb copy retains only in-frame clones and omits some. Of roughly 120,000 clones in the sample, 90% were seen once. Source: CD4+ T cells from blood, taken 12 months after liver transplant. These receptors were obtained from a human patient who received a liver transplant. Part of the T cell pool may stem from the graft donor.

This chain connects TRBV18 to TRBJ2-1; no definite D call. Germline CDR1 is KGHSH and CDR2 is LQKENI. The CDR3 runs 13 residues. Trimming stripped 3 bases from V and 2 bases from J, with 5 bases between. As DNA, the CDR3 is TGTGCCAGCTCACCTAGCACCTACAATGAGCAGTTCTTC. It codes for CASSPSTYNEQFF.

This chain joins TRBV18 and TRBJ2-1; a weak D match, TRBD1 (5 bases). This CDR3 has 15 residues. Per the germline V gene, CDR1 is KGHSH and CDR2 is LQKENI. Trimming pared 3 bases from V and 7 bases from J, leaving 16 bases between. The CDR3 DNA follows: TGTGCCAGCTCACCGGGGCATGGGCTGTCTAATGAGCAGTTCTTC. Translation gives CASSPGHGLSNEQFF.

V and J are TRBV5-4 and TRBJ2-3, with a possible D match to TRBD1 (7 bases). V dropped 2 bases and J dropped 4 bases, with 11 bases sitting between them. The CDR3 sequence is 14 residues long. CDR1 and CDR2 (germline): SGHNT, YYREEE (reference sequence). CDR3: CASSFPGGPDTQYF. The CDR3 DNA reads as TGTGCCAGCAGCTTTCCAGGGGGGCCAGATACGCAGTATTTT.

CDR3 DNA: TGTGCCAGCAGCTTAGAGGAGGCTAGCGGGATCACCGGGGAGCTGTTTTTT. Its protein is CASSLEEASGITGELFF. The rearrangement links TRBV7-3 to TRBJ2-2; the match to TRBD2 covers 9 bases. Germline CDR1 is SGHTA and CDR2 is FQGTGA. J gave up 4 bases and V 2 bases, and 8 bases lay outside the gene matches. The CDR3 has 17 residues.

The chain uses TRBV28 and TRBJ2-1, with a tentative D call TRBD1 (6 bases). Deletions cut 3 bases from V and 10 bases from J, with 16 bases between. Germline-derived CDR1 and CDR2 are MDHEN and SYDVKM. This CDR3 region has 14 residues. The CDR3 spells CASSFYQGPGEQFF. CDR3 DNA sequence: TGTGCCAGCAGTTTCTATCAGGGGCCAGGGGAGCAGTTCTTC.

The chain joins TRBV19 to TRBJ2-7; TRBD1 agrees at 9 bases. The germline V gene has CDR1 LNHDA and CDR2 SQIVND (reference sequence). The V and J ends lost 6 bases and 5 bases, in that order; junction bases with no gene match: 8. The CDR3 consists of 14 residues. This CDR3 reads CASREPGQGHEQYF. CDR3 sequence (DNA): TGTGCCAGTAGAGAACCGGGACAGGGCCACGAGCAGTACTTC.

This chain uses TRBV10-2 with TRBJ2-1; 8 nucleotides agree with TRBD2. After removal of 6 bases from V and 4 bases from J, the junction contained 8 bases not matched to a gene. The CDR3 length is 15 residues. The germline V gene encodes CDR1 WSHSY and CDR2 SAAADI. The CDR3 protein is CASRGMASGYNEQFF. The CDR3 region has the DNA TGCGCCAGCAGGGGGATGGCTAGCGGGTACAATGAGCAGTTCTTC.

V is TRBV2 and J is TRBJ2-3; no firm D call. Germline-derived CDR1 and CDR2 are SNHLY and FYNNEI. Between the trimmed V and J ends, which lost 4 bases and 4 bases, there was a span of 15 bases. The CDR3 extends over 15 amino acids. CDR3 sequence: CASSVRRLLADTQYF. In DNA form, the CDR3 reads TGTGCCAGCAGTGTGCGGAGATTACTGGCAGATACGCAGTATTTT.

The rearrangement joins TRBV28 to TRBJ2-5; D unresolved. Per germline, CDR1 MDHEN and CDR2 SYDVKM. V was pared by 3 bases and J by 2 bases, with 16 bases between. The CDR3 extends over 16 amino acids. The CDR3 loop is CASSFVGATGQETQYF. The CDR3 DNA follows: TGTGCCAGCAGTTTTGTTGGTGCCACCGGGCAAGAGACCCAGTACTTC.

This clone occurred a few times. The rearrangement links TRBV4-1 to TRBJ2-6; no clear D. The CDR3 is 16 amino acids. V lost 1 base and J lost 0, with 7 bases in between. The germline V gene encodes CDR1 MGHRA and CDR2 YSYEKL. The CDR3 DNA follows: TGCGCCAGCAGCCAAGCATGGGTCTCTGGGGCCAACGTCCTGACTTTC. Translated: CASSQAWVSGANVLTF.

The V call is TRBV29-1, the J call TRBJ2-1; the match to TRBD2 covers 10 bases. J lost 1 base, V lost 3 bases, and 3 bases had no gene match. The germline gives CDR1 SQVTM, CDR2 ANQGSEA. CDR3 length: 15 residues. CDR3 coding DNA: TGCAGCGTTGATAGCGGGAGGCGGTCCTACAATGAGCAGTTCTTC. Its translation: CSVDSGRRSYNEQFF.

V usage is TRBV6-6 and J usage is TRBJ2-6; a possible D gene is TRBD2 (5 bases). The ends were cut back, 7 bases at V and 4 bases at J, with 8 bases in the middle. Germline CDR1 is MNHNY and CDR2 is SVGAGI (reference sequence). CDR3 length equals 13 residues. The CDR3, as DNA: TGTGCCAGCACTTGGGAGGGGGCCAACGTCCTGACTTTC. Amino acids: CASTWEGANVLTF.

V gene TRBV18 combines with J gene TRBJ2-7; 9 bases are shared with TRBD2. The CDR3 consists of 16 residues. The germline CDR1 and CDR2 sequences are KGHSH and LQKENI. After removal of 0 bases from V and 4 bases from J, the junction contained 7 bases not matched to a gene. The CDR3 sequence: CASSPPGGRDSYEQYF. The CDR3 bases are TGTGCCAGCTCACCACCGGGCGGGAGGGATAGTTACGAGCAGTACTTC.

The chain recombines TRBV15 with TRBJ2-5, with TRBD2 identical over 8 bases. V was pared by 1 base and J by 5 bases, with 6 bases of the junction left unmatched. The germline CDR1 and CDR2 sequences are LNHNV and YYDKDF (reference sequence). This CDR3 contains 15 residues. This chain's CDR3 is CATSRGAGERETQYF. The CDR3 nucleotides read TGTGCCACCAGCAGAGGAGCGGGGGAGCGGGAGACCCAGTACTTC.

The gene calls are TRBV7-9 and TRBJ2-5; D remains ambiguous. The CDR3 extends over 14 amino acids. Germline lookup yields CDR1 SEHNR and CDR2 FQNEAQ (reference sequence). Trimming shortened V by 5 bases and J by 4 bases, and 14 bases separated the two germline ends. For the CDR3, the DNA is TGTGCCAGCAGCCCGGGCCGCCTCGCAGAGACCCAGTACTTC. Translated: CASSPGRLAETQYF.

The genes are TRBV11-1 and TRBJ1-1, with D unresolved. The CDR3 length is 12 residues. Between the trimmed V and J ends, which lost 0 bases and 8 bases, there was a span of 7 bases. Germline values: CDR1 SGHAT, CDR2 FQDESV (reference sequence). The CDR3 nucleotides read TGTGCCAGCAGCTTAGCCGGGGTGGAAGCTTTCTTT. Translation gives CASSLAGVEAFF.

This clone was picked up one time. The rearrangement links TRBV6-1 to TRBJ2-1, with 16 bases identical to TRBD2. Germline trimming cut 6 bases from V and 10 bases from J; bases unmatched to any gene: 3. The V gene's germline CDR1 is MNHNS and CDR2 SASEGT. This CDR3 region has 14 residues. CDR3 protein: CASRPGLAGGEQFF. CDR3 sequence (DNA): TGTGCCAGCAGACCGGGACTAGCGGGAGGGGAGCAGTTCTTC.

The V call is TRBV27, the J call TRBJ1-5; 7 nucleotides align to TRBD1. The CDR3 runs 17 residues. Germline CDR1 MNHEY, CDR2 SMNVEV (reference sequence). V gave up 6 bases and J gave up 1 base; unmatched junction bases: 12. The CDR3 DNA follows: TGTGCCAGCAGCCGACTAGGACAGGAGGGAAGCAATCAGCCCCAGCATTTT. Translating it yields CASSRLGQEGSNQPQHF.

This chain joins TRBV7-2 and TRBJ2-7, with 8 bases that match TRBD2. J lost 2 bases, V lost 4 bases, and 4 bases had no gene match. Germline V gives CDR1 SGHTA, CDR2 FQGNSA. The CDR3 is 14 residues long. The CDR3 DNA follows: TGTGCCAGCAGCTCAGCGCGGGAGGCCTACGAGCAGTACTTC. Translation gives CASSSAREAYEQYF. The entire variable domain, with the rest obtained from reference TRBV7-2 and TRBJ2-7, is as follows: GAGVSQSPSNKVTEKGKDVELRCDPISGHTALYWYRQSLGQGLEFLIYFQGNSAPDKSGLPSDRFSAERTGGSVSTLTIQRTQQEDSAVYLCASSSAREAYEQYFGPGTRLTVT.

The chain combines TRBV29-1 with TRBJ1-2; D is perhaps TRBD1 (5 bases). The CDR3 loop spans 13 amino acids. The ends were cut back, 1 base at V and 4 bases at J, with 10 bases in the middle. Germline-derived CDR1 and CDR2 are SQVTM and ANQGSEA. CDR3 in DNA: TGCAGCGTTGAAGTCAAAAGGGGCTATGGCTACACCTTC. This encodes CSVEVKRGYGYTF.

The chain employs TRBV11-3 and TRBJ2-7; no firm D call. The CDR3 has 13 amino acids. Germline CDR1 SGHNT, CDR2 YENEEA. V lost 3 bases and J lost 2, with 8 bases in between. The CDR3 sequence: CASSFSRAYEQYF. The DNA for the CDR3 is TGTGCCAGCAGCTTCAGCCGGGCCTACGAGCAGTACTTC.

This rearrangement joins TRBV28 to TRBJ1-2, with no clear D. The CDR3 totals 12 residues. Germline CDR1 MDHEN, CDR2 SYDVKM. V was shortened by 6 bases and J by 4 bases, with 9 bases between the two germline ends. In nucleotides, the CDR3 is TGTGCCAGCAGGCCGAACCTCTATGGCTACACCTTC. This gives the protein CASRPNLYGYTF.

V is TRBV7-2 and J is TRBJ1-1; a possible D gene is TRBD1 (5 bases). The CDR3 spans 17 residues. V was clipped by 5 bases and J by 0 bases, with 19 bases between them. Germline V gene lookup returns CDR1 SGHTA and CDR2 FQGNSA. CDR3 sequence reads: CASSPSSAGRVNTEAFF. The CDR3 nucleotides are TGTGCCAGCAGCCCATCGTCGGCGGGACGGGTGAACACTGAAGCTTTCTTT. The entire variable domain, with the rest obtained from reference TRBV7-2 and TRBJ1-1, is as follows: GAGVSQSPSNKVTEKGKDVELRCDPISGHTALYWYRQSLGQGLEFLIYFQGNSAPDKSGLPSDRFSAERTGGSVSTLTIQRTQQEDSAVYLCASSPSSAGRVNTEAFFGQGTRLTVV.

This chain connects TRBV5-1 to TRBJ2-5; 7 bases align to TRBD2. Losses at the gene ends were 0 bases for V and 5 bases for J; bases not matched to a gene: 4. CDR1 and CDR2 (germline): SGHRS, YFSETQ. The CDR3 runs to 14 residues. The CDR3 here is CASSLGLASETQYF. CDR3 bases: TGCGCCAGCAGCTTGGGACTAGCAAGCGAGACCCAGTACTTC.

The V call is TRBV5-6, the J call TRBJ1-2, with 7 nucleotides matching TRBD1. Germline V gives CDR1 SGHDT, CDR2 YYEEEE. This CDR3 has 19 residues. J lost 0 bases, V lost 2 bases, and 16 bases had no gene match. CDR3 protein: CASSFYIPGQQTANYGYTF. The CDR3 DNA follows: TGTGCCAGCAGCTTTTATATCCCGGGACAGCAAACGGCTAACTATGGCTACACCTTC.

The rearrangement joins TRBV20-1 to TRBJ2-7; D is perhaps TRBD2 (6 bases). Trimming cost V 8 bases and J 5 bases, with 13 bases left between them. The germline V gene has CDR1 DFQATT and CDR2 SNEGSKA (reference sequence). The CDR3 runs to 11 residues. CDR3 DNA sequence: TGCAGTTTCGGGAGAAGCAACGAGCAGTACTTC. It translates to CSFGRSNEQYF.

V and J are TRBV5-4 and TRBJ2-1, with TRBD2 as a possible D gene (6 bases). The CDR3 contains 17 residues. Germline loops: CDR1 SGHNT, CDR2 YYREEE (reference sequence). Trimming removed 4 bases at V and 8 bases at J, with 25 bases between. The CDR3 sequence: CASSGRTSTSADYEQFF. CDR3 DNA sequence: TGTGCCAGCAGCGGGCGCACCTCGACTAGTGCGGACTATGAGCAGTTCTTC. Filled out from reference TRBV5-4 and TRBJ2-1, the complete variable domain reads ETGVTQSPTHLIKTRGQQVTLRCSSQSGHNTVSWYQQALGQGPQFIFQYYREEENGRGNFPPRFSGLQFPNYSSELNVNALELDDSALYLCASSGRTSTSADYEQFFGPGTRLTVL.

V and J are TRBV19 and TRBJ2-7; 8 positions match TRBD1. The germline V gene has CDR1 LNHDA and CDR2 SQIVND (reference sequence). Trimming at V came to 3 bases and at J to 7 bases, leaving 5 bases not matched to a gene. The CDR3 runs to 13 residues. This CDR3 is CASSMVRGPEQYF. The CDR3 coding sequence is TGTGCCAGTAGTATGGTCAGGGGGCCTGAGCAGTACTTC. Drawing the rest from reference TRBV19 and TRBJ2-7, the complete variable domain is DGGITQSPKYLFRKEGQNVTLSCEQNLNHDAMYWYRQDPGQGLRLIYYSQIVNDFQKGDIAEGYSVSREKKESFPLTVTSAQKNPTAFYLCASSMVRGPEQYFGPGTRLTVT.

The chain uses TRBV7-8 and TRBJ2-1, with TRBD2 matching over 9 bases. The junction had 5 bases not matched to a gene; V was cut back by 2 bases and J by 6 bases. Germline-derived CDR1 and CDR2 are SGHVS and FQNEAQ. CDR3 length: 15 amino acids. In DNA, the CDR3 is TGTGCCAGCAGCTTACTTCTGACTAGCGGCAATGAGCAGTTCTTC. Its translation is CASSLLLTSGNEQFF.

V and J are TRBV5-6 and TRBJ1-5; D not resolved. Trimming shortened V by 1 base and J by 6 bases, and 8 bases separated the two germline ends. The CDR3 loop spans 13 amino acids. Germline loops: CDR1 SGHDT, CDR2 YYEEEE. The CDR3 here is CASSLFGGQPQHF. CDR3 DNA: TGTGCCAGCAGCTTGTTCGGAGGTCAGCCCCAGCATTTT.

V usage is TRBV21-1 and J usage is TRBJ2-2. TRBV21-1 is tagged as a pseudogene. The length of the CDR3 is 14 residues. The CDR3 DNA follows: TGTGCCAGCAGCAAAGTGCTGAACACCGGGGAGCTGTTTTTT. It translates to CASSKVLNTGELFF.

J is TRBJ1-4 and V is TRBV4-1, with 11 positions matching TRBD1. J gave up 10 bases and V 1 base, and 8 bases lay outside the gene matches. The CDR3 spans 16 residues. CDR1 is MGHRA and CDR2 is YSYEKL in the germline V gene. The CDR3 here is CASSQGDLGTGGKLFF. The CDR3 DNA is TGCGCCAGCAGCCAAGGAGATCTCGGGACAGGGGGAAAACTGTTTTTT.